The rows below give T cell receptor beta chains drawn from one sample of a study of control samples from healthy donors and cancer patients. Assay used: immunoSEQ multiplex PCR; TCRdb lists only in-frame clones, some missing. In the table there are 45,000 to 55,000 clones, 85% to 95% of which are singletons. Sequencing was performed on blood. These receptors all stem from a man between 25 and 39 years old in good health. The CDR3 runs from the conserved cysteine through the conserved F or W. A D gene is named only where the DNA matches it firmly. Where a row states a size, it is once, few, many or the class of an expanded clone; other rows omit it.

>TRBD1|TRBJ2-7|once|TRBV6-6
CVSSPSGTGFYEQYF
TGTGTCAGCAGTCCGTCCGGGACAGGGTTCTACGAGCAGTACTTC
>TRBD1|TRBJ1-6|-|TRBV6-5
CASKPGTGDNSPLHF
TGTGCCAGCAAACCCGGGACAGGGGACAATTCACCCCTCCACTTT
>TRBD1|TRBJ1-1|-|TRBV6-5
CASSWTGQLNTEAFF
TGTGCCAGCAGTTGGACGGGACAGTTGAACACTGAAGCTTTCTTT
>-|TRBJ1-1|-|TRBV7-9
CASSWGSRSTEAFF
TGTGCCAGCAGCTGGGGCTCCCGTAGCACTGAAGCTTTCTTT
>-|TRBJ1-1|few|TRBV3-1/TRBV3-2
CASSPTLATEAFF
TGTGCCAGCAGCCCAACCCTTGCCACTGAAGCTTTCTTT
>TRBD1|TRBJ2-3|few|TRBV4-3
CASSPGQAYTDTQYF
TGCGCCAGCAGCCCGGGACAGGCGTACACAGATACGCAGTATTTT
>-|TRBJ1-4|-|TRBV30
CAWSEQRGEKLFF
TGTGCCTGGAGCGAACAACGTGGTGAAAAACTGTTTTTT
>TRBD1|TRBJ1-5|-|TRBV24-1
CATSDGLTGRGNQPQHF
TGTGCCACCAGTGATGGACTGACAGGGAGAGGGAATCAGCCCCAGCATTTT
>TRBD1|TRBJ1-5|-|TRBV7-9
CASSPGDRGNQPQHF
TGTGCCAGCAGCCCCGGGGACAGGGGCAATCAGCCCCAGCATTTT
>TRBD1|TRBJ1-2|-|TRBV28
CASRASGTGARDGYTF
TGTGCCAGCAGAGCCTCCGGGACAGGGGCGCGGGATGGCTACACCTTC
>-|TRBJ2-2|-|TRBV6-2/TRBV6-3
CASSRRTGELFF
TGTGCCAGCAGTCGTAGAACCGGGGAGCTGTTTTTT
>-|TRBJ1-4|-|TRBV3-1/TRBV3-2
CASSQQNEKLFF
TGTGCCAGCAGCCAACAGAATGAAAAACTGTTTTTT
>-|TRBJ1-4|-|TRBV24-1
CATSDFGEKLFF
TGTGCCACCAGTGATTTTGGGGAAAAACTGTTTTTT
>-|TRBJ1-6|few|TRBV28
CASSLGRSYWSPLHF
TGTGCCAGCAGTCTCGGACGGAGTTATTGGTCACCCCTCCACTTT
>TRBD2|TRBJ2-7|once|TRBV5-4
CASSTGTSGRSEQYF
TGTGCCAGCAGCACCGGGACTAGCGGGAGGAGTGAGCAGTACTTC
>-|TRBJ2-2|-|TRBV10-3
CAISTTGELFF
TGTGCCATCAGTACCACCGGGGAGCTGTTTTTT
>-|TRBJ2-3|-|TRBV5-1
CASSLGNRRTDTQYF
TGCGCCAGCAGCTTGGGAAACAGGCGCACAGATACGCAGTATTTT
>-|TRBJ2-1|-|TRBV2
CASSGMHNEQFF
TGTGCCAGCAGTGGAATGCACAATGAGCAGTTCTTC
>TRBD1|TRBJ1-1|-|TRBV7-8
CASSLRDRTNTEAFF
TGTGCCAGCAGCTTACGGGACAGGACTAACACTGAAGCTTTCTTT
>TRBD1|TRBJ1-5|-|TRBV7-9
CASSPGDSSNQPQHF
TGTGCCAGCAGCCCGGGGGACAGTAGCAATCAGCCCCAGCATTTT
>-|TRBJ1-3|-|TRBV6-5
CASAVQGSSGNTIYF
TGTGCCAGCGCTGTACAGGGAAGCTCTGGAAACACCATATATTTT
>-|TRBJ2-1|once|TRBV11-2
CASSLESNNEQFF
TGTGCCAGCAGCTTAGAATCGAACAATGAGCAGTTCTTC
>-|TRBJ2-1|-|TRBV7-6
CASSVKDGGRDGEQFF
TGTGCCAGCAGCGTCAAAGACGGAGGCCGGGATGGTGAGCAGTTCTTC
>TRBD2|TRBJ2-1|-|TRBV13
CASSTKPGLGLATEQFF
TGTGCCAGCAGCACAAAACCGGGACTAGGCCTAGCTACTGAGCAGTTCTTC
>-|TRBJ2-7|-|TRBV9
CASSSGLVTYEQYF
TGTGCCAGCAGCTCGGGACTGGTAACCTACGAGCAGTACTTC
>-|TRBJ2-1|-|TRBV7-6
CASSVKNGGRDGEQFF
TGTGCCAGCAGCGTCAAAAACGGAGGCCGGGATGGTGAGCAGTTCTTC
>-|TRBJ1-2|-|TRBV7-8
CASSVRENYGYTF
TGTGCCAGCAGCGTCAGGGAAAACTATGGCTACACCTTC
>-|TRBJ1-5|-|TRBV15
CATSRDRSNQPQHF
TGTGCCACCAGCAGAGATCGTAGCAATCAGCCCCAGCATTTT
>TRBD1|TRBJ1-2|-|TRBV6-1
CASSEETGTGVRGYTF
TGTGCCAGCAGTGAGGAGACCGGGACAGGGGTGAGGGGCTACACCTTC
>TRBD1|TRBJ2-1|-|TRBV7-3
CASTPTTIGTGPNEQFF
TGTGCCAGCACCCCAACTACTATCGGGACAGGTCCTAATGAGCAGTTCTTC
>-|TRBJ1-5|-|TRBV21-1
CASSKTAIEDQPQHF
TGTGCCAGCAGCAAGACGGCCATTGAAGATCAGCCCCAGCATTTT
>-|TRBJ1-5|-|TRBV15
CATSRDPGRVNQPQHF
TGTGCCACCAGCAGAGATCCCGGCAGGGTTAATCAGCCCCAGCATTTT
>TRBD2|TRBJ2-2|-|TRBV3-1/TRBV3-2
CASSWRDYRPGELFF
TGTGCCAGCAGCTGGCGGGACTACCGGCCCGGGGAGCTGTTTTTT
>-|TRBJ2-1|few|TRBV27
CASSWRGLNEQFF
TGTGCCAGCAGTTGGAGGGGACTTAATGAGCAGTTCTTC
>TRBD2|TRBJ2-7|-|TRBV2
CASSVPTSGRLIGGYEQYF
TGTGCCAGCAGTGTCCCGACTAGCGGGAGATTAATTGGTGGGTACGAGCAGTACTTC
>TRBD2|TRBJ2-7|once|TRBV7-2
CASSPLAGRYEQYF
TGTGCCAGCAGCCCCCTAGCGGGACGCTACGAGCAGTACTTC
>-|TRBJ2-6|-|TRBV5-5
CASSLLVSGHSGANVLTF
TGTGCCAGCAGCTTGCTTGTGTCGGGCCACTCTGGGGCCAACGTCCTGACTTTC
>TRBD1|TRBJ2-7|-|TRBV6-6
CASSLRDRGYEQYF
TGTGCCAGCAGCTTACGGGACAGGGGCTACGAGCAGTACTTC
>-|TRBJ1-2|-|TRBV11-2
CASSLTSRHYGYTF
TGTGCCAGCAGCTTAACGTCCAGGCACTATGGCTACACCTTC
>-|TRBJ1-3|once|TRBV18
CASSPNAVSGNTIYF
TGTGCCAGCTCACCAAACGCCGTCTCTGGAAACACCATATATTTT
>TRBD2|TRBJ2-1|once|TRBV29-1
CSVAPSGDFYNEQFF
TGCAGCGTTGCTCCAAGCGGGGATTTCTACAATGAGCAGTTCTTC
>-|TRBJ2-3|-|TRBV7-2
CASSLELVYSTDTQYF
TGTGCCAGCAGCTTAGAGTTGGTCTATAGCACAGATACGCAGTATTTT
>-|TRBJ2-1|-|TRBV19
CASSIDSQGREQFF
TGTGCCAGTAGTATAGATTCCCAGGGGCGGGAGCAGTTCTTC
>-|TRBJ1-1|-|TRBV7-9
CASSKQGLNTEAFF
TGTGCCAGCAGCAAGCAGGGCCTGAACACTGAAGCTTTCTTT
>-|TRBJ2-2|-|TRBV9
CASSGRDTLTGELFF
TGTGCCAGCAGCGGACGGGACACACTAACCGGGGAGCTGTTTTTT
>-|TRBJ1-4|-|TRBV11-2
CASSFGQGSEKLFF
TGTGCCAGCAGCTTCGGGCAGGGGTCTGAAAAACTGTTTTTT
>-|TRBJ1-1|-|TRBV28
CASSLLFMIGRREMNTEAFF
TGTGCCAGCAGTTTACTTTTCATGATCGGACGGAGGGAAATGAACACTGAAGCTTTCTTT
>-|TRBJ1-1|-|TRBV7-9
CASSLAGGPPIKNTEAFF
TGTGCCAGCAGCTTAGCAGGGGGACCTCCCATAAAGAACACTGAAGCTTTCTTT
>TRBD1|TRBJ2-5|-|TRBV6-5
CASRTRQGRETQYF
TGTGCCAGCAGAACCCGACAGGGACGAGAGACCCAGTACTTC
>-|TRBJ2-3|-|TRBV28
CASTRRLGTDTQYF
TGTGCCAGCACCCGACGTCTCGGCACAGATACGCAGTATTTT
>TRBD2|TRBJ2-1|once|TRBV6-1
CASSGEPGLGSNEQFF
TGTGCCAGCAGTGGGGAACCGGGACTAGGGTCGAATGAGCAGTTCTTC
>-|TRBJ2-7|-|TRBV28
CASSLSWQSYEQYF
TGTGCCAGCAGTTTATCATGGCAGTCCTACGAGCAGTACTTC
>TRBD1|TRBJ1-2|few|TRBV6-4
CASSDGRQGVSGYTF
TGTGCCAGCAGTGACGGCAGACAGGGAGTGAGCGGCTACACCTTC
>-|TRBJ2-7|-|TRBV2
CASGGQTYEQYF
TGTGCCAGCGGTGGGCAGACCTACGAGCAGTACTTC
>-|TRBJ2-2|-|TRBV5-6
CASSLLIPLNTGELFF
TGTGCCAGCAGCTTGTTAATCCCCTTGAACACCGGGGAGCTGTTTTTT
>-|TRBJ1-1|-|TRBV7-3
CASSLGARNTEAFF
TGTGCCAGCAGCTTAGGGGCGCGGAACACTGAAGCTTTCTTT
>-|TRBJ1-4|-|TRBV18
CASSPEVGDEKLFF
TGTGCCAGCTCACCGGAGGTAGGGGATGAAAAACTGTTTTTT
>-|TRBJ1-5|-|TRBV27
CASSWRASSNQPQHF
TGTGCCAGCAGTTGGAGGGCAAGTAGCAATCAGCCCCAGCATTTT
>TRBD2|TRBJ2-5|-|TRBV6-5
CASSYVGEGRETQYF
TGTGCCAGCAGTTATGTGGGGGAGGGCCGAGAGACCCAGTACTTC
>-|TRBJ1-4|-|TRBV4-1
CASSRAGDVRNEKLFF
TGCGCCAGCAGCCGGGCAGGGGACGTACGGAATGAAAAACTGTTTTTT